This T cell receptor beta chain was sequenced during a study of T cells after yellow fever vaccination. This clonotype was seen a few times. Its specificity is not known. Overall study results and limits: Post-booster repertoires again held most primary-vaccination clones (roughly 95% CD4, roughly 88% CD8).

The CDR3 contains 16 residues. V gave up 1 base and J gave up 0 bases, with 10 bases separating them. Germline V lookup: CDR1 SGHVS, CDR2 FNYEAQ. For TCR, cDNA came from 5'RACE template switching, which added a universal primer site and UMIs. TCRdb reprocessed the 5' RACE reads with MiXCR, giving one entry per CDR3 protein. The repertoire holds some 350,000 distinct CDR3 sequences, with about 4% as singletons. Sequenced material: PBMCs, taken 5 days after the yellow fever booster vaccination. The V gene is TRBV7-6, the J gene TRBJ2-1; tentatively, D is TRBD2 (5 bases). The clonotype originates from a man younger than 35 who received the YFV17D yellow fever vaccine. Here the CDR3 reads CASSLVVGSSYNEQFF. CDR3 bases: TGTGCCAGCAGCTTAGTCGTAGGGAGCTCCTACAATGAGCAGTTCTTC.